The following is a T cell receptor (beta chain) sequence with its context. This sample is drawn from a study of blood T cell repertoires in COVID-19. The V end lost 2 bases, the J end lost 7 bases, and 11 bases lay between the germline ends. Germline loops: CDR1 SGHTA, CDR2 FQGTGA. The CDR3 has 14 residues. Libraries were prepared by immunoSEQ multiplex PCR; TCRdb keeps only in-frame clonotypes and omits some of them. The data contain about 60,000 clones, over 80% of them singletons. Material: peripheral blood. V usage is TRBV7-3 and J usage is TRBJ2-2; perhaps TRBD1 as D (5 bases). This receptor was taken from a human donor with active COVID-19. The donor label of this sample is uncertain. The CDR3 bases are TGTGCCAGCAGCTTAGGCAGGGCCGGCGGGGAGCTGTTTTTT. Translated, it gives CASSLGRAGGELFF.